The 27 T cell receptor beta chains below were found in one sample sequenced in a study of blood T cells in healthy people across ages. Combining a sample-barcoded 5' primer with a J-beta primer mix, a second PCR ran for roughly 6 to 12 cycles. TCRdb analysed the 5' RACE reads with MiXCR anew, one entry per CDR3 protein. The table lists about 1,400,000 distinct CDR3 sequences, around 59% of them singletons, with roughly 6.3% in the top ten. Input material: blood. These receptors all come from a young man in good health.

This clonotype was picked up a small number of times. V usage is TRBV7-9 and J usage is TRBJ1-2, with no clear D. CDR3 length: 12 residues. Germline assignment: CDR1 SEHNR and CDR2 FQNEAQ (reference sequence). V was trimmed by 3 bases and J by 3 bases, leaving 5 bases between them. CDR3 sequence: CASSLADYGYTF. The CDR3 region has the DNA TGTGCCAGCAGCTTGGCCGACTATGGCTACACCTTC.

The V gene is TRBV12-3 or TRBV12-4, the J gene TRBJ2-3; TRBD2 might be the D (5 bases). Trimming pared 3 bases from V and 4 bases from J, leaving 8 bases between. There are 13 residues in the CDR3. The CDR3 sequence is CASSFGLSDTQYF. As DNA, the CDR3 is TGTGCCAGCAGTTTTGGACTCTCAGATACGCAGTATTTT.

This sequence joins TRBV6-5 and TRBJ2-5; TRBD2 aligns across 7 bases. The J call may be mistaken, given a closer DNA end match to TRBJ2-7. Looked up from germline, CDR1 is MNHEY and CDR2 is SVGAGI. CDR3 length equals 14 residues. The CDR3 loop is CASSLRLADYEQYF. In nucleotides, the CDR3 is TGTGCCAGCAGCTTGCGGCTAGCGGACTACGAGCAGTACTTC.

V and J are TRBV12-3 or TRBV12-4 and TRBJ2-4; TRBD2 aligns across 9 bases. The CDR3 sequence is 14 residues long. The V gene end was trimmed by 5 bases and the J gene end by 7 bases; junction bases not matched to a gene: 6. CDR3: CASSPRTSVNIQYF. Written as DNA, the CDR3 is TGTGCCAGCAGTCCCCGGACTAGCGTCAACATTCAGTACTTC.

The chain links TRBV29-1 to TRBJ2-3; no clear D. CDR3 size: 12 residues. Trimming removed 6 bases at V and 2 bases at J, with 9 bases between. Per the germline V gene, CDR1 is SQVTM and CDR2 is ANQGSEA. The CDR3 DNA sequence: TGCAGCGTCTCACCTATCACAGATACGCAGTATTTT. Translated, it gives CSVSPITDTQYF.

This chain connects TRBV4-1 to TRBJ1-4; D may be TRBD1 (6 bases). The CDR3 has 16 residues. V lost 4 bases and J lost 7, with 19 bases in between. The germline gives CDR1 MGHRA, CDR2 YSYEKL. CDR3 loop: CASSPSPGGLSEKLFF. CDR3 sequence (DNA): TGCGCCAGCAGCCCCAGTCCCGGGGGGCTTTCTGAAAAACTGTTTTTT.

The chain has TRBV4-2 and TRBJ1-2; 10 bases match TRBD1. The V gene's germline CDR1 is LGHNA and CDR2 YNFKEQ. The CDR3 is 20 amino acids. The ends lost 5 bases at V and 2 bases at J; junction bases unmatched: 20. In nucleotides, the CDR3 is TGTGCCAGCAGCTCTCTCGATTACGCCGGGACAGGGGCCATCAACTATGGCTACACCTTC. Translation: CASSSLDYAGTGAINYGYTF.

To note about this clonotype: Sequence at one end of the junction differs from germline and may be a read error. The rearrangement links TRBV11-2 to TRBJ2-7; TRBD2 might be the D (6 bases). The CDR3 extends over 16 amino acids. Germline CDR1 is SGHAT and CDR2 is FQNNGV. Here the CDR3 reads CAGSLDGGGATYEQYF. CDR3 bases: TGTGCCGGCAGCTTAGATGGCGGAGGGGCGACCTACGAGCAGTACTTC.

The chain has TRBV6-2 or TRBV6-3 and TRBJ2-5; D is ambiguous. The CDR3 is 12 amino acids. V was pared by 6 bases and J by 5 bases, with 10 bases between. Germline V gene data show CDR1 as MNHEY and CDR2 as SVGEGT. In nucleotides, the CDR3 is TGTGCCAGCAGCGGCGTCTCGGAGACCCAGTACTTC. Encoded protein: CASSGVSETQYF.

This rearrangement joins TRBV11-2 to TRBJ2-1; TRBD1 aligns across 8 bases. The germline V gene has CDR1 SGHAT and CDR2 FQNNGV. V lost 1 base and J lost 6; bases outside the gene matches: 5. The CDR3 contains 15 residues. The CDR3: CASSLVRQGSNEQFF. CDR3 bases: TGTGCCAGCAGCTTAGTCAGACAGGGGTCCAATGAGCAGTTCTTC.

The chain recombines TRBV12-3 or TRBV12-4 with TRBJ2-3; D possibly corresponds to TRBD2 (6 bases). The CDR3 sequence is 15 residues long. The ends were cut back, 1 base at V and 4 bases at J, with 12 bases in the middle. This chain's CDR3 is CASSLGLLAPDTQYF. The CDR3, as DNA: TGTGCCAGCAGTTTAGGACTACTAGCTCCAGATACGCAGTATTTT.

The chain employs TRBV2 and TRBJ2-5; D is unresolved. There are 13 residues in the CDR3. Trimming shortened V by 10 bases and J by 0 bases, and 12 bases separated the two germline ends. CDR1 SNHLY and CDR2 FYNNEI come from the germline V gene. This CDR3 reads CATQSGYQETQYF. For the CDR3, the DNA is TGTGCCACCCAGTCCGGGTACCAAGAGACCCAGTACTTC.

V usage is TRBV6-1 and J usage is TRBJ2-3, with 10 bases fitting TRBD1. Trimming cost V 2 bases and J 0 bases; bases outside gene matches: 5. CDR3 length: 17 residues. In germline, CDR1 is MNHNS, CDR2 SASEGT. CDR3 region: CASSEMGQGLSTDTQYF. The DNA for the CDR3 is TGTGCCAGCAGTGAAATGGGACAGGGGCTGAGCACAGATACGCAGTATTTT.

The J gene is TRBJ1-2, the V gene TRBV9; D is unclear. Trimming shortened V by 0 bases and J by 3 bases, and 9 bases separated the two germline ends. Germline-derived CDR1 and CDR2 are SGDLS and YYNGEE. This CDR3 contains 14 residues. CDR3 sequence (DNA): TGTGCCAGCAGCGTAGAACCGGAGTACTATGGCTACACCTTC. This translates into CASSVEPEYYGYTF.

With regard to this clonotype: One base away lies a much larger clone, so this may be a sequencing read error. The genes are TRBV25-1 and TRBJ2-7; TRBD1 aligns across 7 bases. Germline loops: CDR1 MGHDK, CDR2 SYGVNS. The CDR3 is made up of 13 amino acids. Here the CDR3 reads CASSRTGRYVQYF. CDR3 sequence (DNA): TGTGCCAGCAGCCGGACAGGCCGCTACGTGCAGTACTTC.

V usage is TRBV4-1 and J usage is TRBJ2-7, with 13 bases matching TRBD2. The V segment lost 1 base and the J segment 2 bases; nucleotides outside the gene matches: 8. The CDR3 runs to 18 residues. Germline V lookup: CDR1 MGHRA, CDR2 YSYEKL. The chain's CDR3 is CASSQVVRLAGGPYEQYF. The CDR3 DNA is TGCGCCAGCAGCCAAGTTGTGAGACTAGCGGGAGGACCCTACGAGCAGTACTTC.

This chain links TRBV3-1 with TRBJ2-2, with D hard to call. CDR1 is LGHDT and CDR2 is YNNKEL in the germline V gene (reference sequence). This CDR3 is built from 14 residues. V was pared by 1 base and J by 6 bases, with 9 bases between. The CDR3 DNA reads TGTGCCAGCAGCCAAGGGTCAAGTGCCGGGGAGCTGTTTTTT. The encoded protein is CASSQGSSAGELFF.

The rearrangement links TRBV20-1 to TRBJ2-3; D ambiguous. Looked up from germline, CDR1 is DFQATT and CDR2 is SNEGSKA (reference sequence). The CDR3 totals 14 residues. Trimming left V 6 bases short and J 3 bases short, with 16 bases between. The CDR3 loop is CSAIPVVRTDTQYF. As DNA, the CDR3 is TGCAGTGCCATCCCGGTCGTCAGAACAGATACGCAGTATTTT.

The chain couples TRBV12-3 or TRBV12-4 to TRBJ2-2, with TRBD2 as a possible D gene (6 bases). Trimming removed 4 bases from V and 5 bases from J, with 11 bases in between. The CDR3 extends over 14 amino acids. The CDR3 DNA follows: TGTGCCAGCAGTTCGGGACTCGTAACCGGGGAGCTGTTTTTT. Residues: CASSSGLVTGELFF.

This clonotype turned up a few times. This chain uses TRBV29-1 with TRBJ1-2; D might be TRBD1 (6 bases). The CDR3 has 16 residues. Looked up from germline, CDR1 is SQVTM and CDR2 is ANQGSEA. With 2 bases removed from V and 0 bases from J, the gap between germline ends came to 16 bases. The CDR3 protein is CSVEKGGGGTNYGYTF. CDR3 DNA: TGCAGCGTTGAAAAGGGAGGGGGGGGGACTAACTATGGCTACACCTTC.

The chain employs TRBV11-2 and TRBJ2-4, with TRBD2 matching over 7 bases. This CDR3 contains 13 residues. The J segment lost 6 bases and the V segment lost 3 bases, leaving 2 bases of the junction unmatched. Germline V gene sequence: CDR1 SGHAT, CDR2 FQNNGV. The CDR3 DNA reads as TGTGCCAGCAGCTTTCCGGGGGGAAACATTCAGTACTTC. Translated: CASSFPGGNIQYF. Filled out from reference TRBV11-2 and TRBJ2-4, the complete variable domain reads EAGVAQSPRYKIIEKRQSVAFWCNPISGHATLYWYQQILGQGPKLLIQFQNNGVVDDSQLPKDRFSAERLKGVDSTLKIQPAKLEDSAVYLCASSFPGGNIQYFGAGTRLSVL.

This clonotype turned up a few times. The CDR3 is CSASLHQAAEAFF. In nucleotides, the CDR3 is TGCAGTGCTAGCTTACACCAGGCCGCTGAAGCTTTCTTT. This chain links TRBV20-1 with TRBJ1-1; unclear D gene. Germline V gene data show CDR1 as DFQATT and CDR2 as SNEGSKA (reference sequence). Trimming cost V 3 bases and J 6 bases, with 14 bases left between them. CDR3 length equals 13 residues.

The chain couples TRBV6-1 to TRBJ2-7, with 9 positions matching TRBD2. V lost 0 bases and J lost 0; bases outside the gene matches: 3. The CDR3 covers 16 residues. Germline V gene lookup returns CDR1 MNHNS and CDR2 SASEGT. The CDR3: CASSEAGGRASYEQYF. For the CDR3, the DNA is TGTGCCAGCAGTGAAGCGGGCGGGAGGGCCTCCTACGAGCAGTACTTC.

The V and J genes are TRBV28 and TRBJ2-3; D gene uncertain. The CDR3 loop spans 14 amino acids. The germline V and J ends were trimmed by 7 bases and 2 bases, with 13 bases remaining between them. The germline V gene has CDR1 MDHEN and CDR2 SYDVKM. The CDR3 DNA reads as TGTGCCAGCATAGGGTCTCCCTACACAGATACGCAGTATTTT. Translated, it gives CASIGSPYTDTQYF.

This rearrangement joins TRBV6-2 or TRBV6-3 to TRBJ2-3; D is possibly TRBD1 or TRBD2 (5 bases each). V was clipped by 3 bases and J by 0 bases, with 19 bases between them. The CDR3 sequence is 18 residues long. The germline V gene has CDR1 MNHEY and CDR2 SVGEGT. CDR3: CASSYRDGAEFSTDTQYF. CDR3 nucleotide sequence: TGTGCCAGCAGTTATCGGGACGGAGCGGAATTTAGCACAGATACGCAGTATTTT.

This clonotype has just a few counts. The chain links TRBV20-1 to TRBJ2-4; D is ambiguous. Trimming left V 4 bases short and J 4 bases short, with 20 bases between. Germline V gene data show CDR1 as DFQATT and CDR2 as SNEGSKA (reference sequence). CDR3 size: 16 residues. As DNA, the CDR3 is TGCAGTGCTACGAAAGTCGGCGATACAGCTAAAAACATTCAGTACTTC. This encodes CSATKVGDTAKNIQYF.

This chain uses TRBV5-6 with TRBJ2-5; no clear D gene. CDR1 and CDR2 from the germline V gene are SGHDT and YYEEEE. The V end was cut by 1 base, the J end by 2 bases, with 9 bases between. The CDR3 runs to 14 residues. The DNA of the CDR3 is TGTGCCAGCAGCTTGAAATTGCAGCAAGAGACCCAGTACTTC. This gives the protein CASSLKLQQETQYF.